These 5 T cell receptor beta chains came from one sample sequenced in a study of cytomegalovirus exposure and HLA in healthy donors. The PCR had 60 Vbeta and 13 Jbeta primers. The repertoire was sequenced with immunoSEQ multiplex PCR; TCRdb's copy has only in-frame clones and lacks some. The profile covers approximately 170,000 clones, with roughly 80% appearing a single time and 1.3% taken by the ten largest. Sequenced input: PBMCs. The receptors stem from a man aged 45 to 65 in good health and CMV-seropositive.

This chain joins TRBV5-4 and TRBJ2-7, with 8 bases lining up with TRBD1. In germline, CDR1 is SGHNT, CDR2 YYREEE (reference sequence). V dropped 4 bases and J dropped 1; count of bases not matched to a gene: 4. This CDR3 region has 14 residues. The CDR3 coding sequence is TGTGCCAGCAGCCAGGGACAGGATTCCTACGAGCAGTACTTC. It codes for CASSQGQDSYEQYF.

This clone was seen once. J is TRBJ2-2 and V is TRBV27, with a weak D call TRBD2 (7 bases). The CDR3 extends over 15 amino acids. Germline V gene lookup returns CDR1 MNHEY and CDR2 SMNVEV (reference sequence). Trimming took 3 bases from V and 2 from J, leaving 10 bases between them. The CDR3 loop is CASSLRGRNTGELFF. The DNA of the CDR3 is TGTGCCAGCAGTTTGCGGGGGCGCAACACCGGGGAGCTGTTTTTT.

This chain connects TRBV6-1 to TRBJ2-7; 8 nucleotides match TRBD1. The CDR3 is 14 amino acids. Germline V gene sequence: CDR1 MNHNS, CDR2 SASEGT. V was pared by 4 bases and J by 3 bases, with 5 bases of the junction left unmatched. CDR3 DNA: TGTGCCAGCAGTGGCACTGGACAGGGCTACGAGCAGTACTTC. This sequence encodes CASSGTGQGYEQYF.

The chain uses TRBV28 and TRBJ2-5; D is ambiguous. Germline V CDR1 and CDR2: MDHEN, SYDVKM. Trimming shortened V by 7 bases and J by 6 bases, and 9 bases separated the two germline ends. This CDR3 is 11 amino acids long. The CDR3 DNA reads TGTGCCAGCAAAGGAGCGAAGACCCAGTACTTC. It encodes CASKGAKTQYF.

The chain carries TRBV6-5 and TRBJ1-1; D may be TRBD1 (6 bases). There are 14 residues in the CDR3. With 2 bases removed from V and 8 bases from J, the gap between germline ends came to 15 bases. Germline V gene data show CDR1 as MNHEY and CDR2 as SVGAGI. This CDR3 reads CASSYLGGAREAFF. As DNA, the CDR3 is TGTGCCAGCAGTTACCTCGGGGGGGCGCGGGAAGCTTTCTTT.